This T cell receptor beta chain derives from a study of early T cells in non-severe SARS-CoV-2 infection. About the study: Unsorted whole-blood RNA was sequenced in bulk, leaving chains unpaired.

Deletions cut 2 bases from V and 1 base from J, with 8 bases between. Looked up from germline, CDR1 is MGHRA and CDR2 is YSYEKL. The CDR3 contains 14 residues. Overall study results and limits: Using VDJdb, the matching emphasized anti-spike CD8 responses while missing private and CD4 specificities.

Unique molecular identifiers (one per individual cDNA molecule) were attached. TCRdb re-called the 5' RACE reads with MiXCR, one entry per CDR3 protein. The table lists tens of thousands of distinct CDR3 sequences, 13% of them singletons, with roughly a tenth in the top ten. This clonotype was seen a handful of times. What it recognizes is unknown. Sequenced: whole blood. This sequence was found in an adult who was a healthcare worker with PCR-confirmed SARS-CoV-2 infection or an uninfected control (not recorded which). V gene TRBV4-1 combines with J gene TRBJ1-1; D is undetermined. The CDR3 DNA reads TGCGCCAGCAGCCAAATGATTTCGAACACTGAAGCTTTCTTT. It codes for CASSQMISNTEAFF.